One sample yielded the 5 T cell receptor beta chains listed below, sequenced in a study of blood T cell repertoires in COVID-19. Assay used: immunoSEQ multiplex PCR; TCRdb lists only in-frame clones, some missing. The data contain over 250,000 clones, around 89% of them singletons. Sequenced material: PBMCs or T cells enriched from blood (not recorded which). The receptors here all came from a man aged 35 to 55 who had recovered from COVID-19.

V and J are TRBV29-1 and TRBJ2-1; 7 nucleotides align to TRBD1. From germline, CDR1 is SQVTM and CDR2 ANQGSEA. Trimming cost V 3 bases and J 0 bases; bases outside gene matches: 2. The CDR3 consists of 14 residues. CDR3 nucleotides: TGCAGCGTTGAGGACAGGAGCTCCTACAATGAGCAGTTCTTC. Amino acid sequence: CSVEDRSSYNEQFF.

In this sample, this clone turned up a few times. The V gene is TRBV28, the J gene TRBJ1-2, with D perhaps TRBD1 (5 bases). The CDR3 loop spans 12 amino acids. Germline V gives CDR1 MDHEN, CDR2 SYDVKM. V gave up 11 bases and J gave up 1 base, with 11 bases separating them. The CDR3 region is CAGYRLNYGYTF. The DNA for the CDR3 is TGTGCCGGATACAGGCTTAACTATGGCTACACCTTC.

The V call is TRBV18, the J call TRBJ1-2, with no clear D. Trimming shortened V by 0 bases and J by 8 bases, and 16 bases separated the two germline ends. The CDR3 is 15 amino acids. Per germline, CDR1 KGHSH and CDR2 LQKENI. The CDR3 DNA reads as TGTGCCAGCTCACCACCGCTACAGATCAACTTGGGCTACACCTTC. As protein: CASSPPLQINLGYTF.

This rearrangement joins TRBV11-3 to TRBJ2-3; D possibly corresponds to TRBD2 (6 bases). Trimming pared 2 bases from V and 2 bases from J, leaving 14 bases between. CDR3 length: 16 residues. Looked up from germline, CDR1 is SGHNT and CDR2 is YENEEA. CDR3 loop: CASSLRAGRNTDTQYF. Here the CDR3 DNA reads TGTGCCAGCAGCTTACGGGCGGGGCGAAACACAGATACGCAGTATTTT. Complete variable domain (other parts from reference TRBV11-3 and TRBJ2-3): EAGVVQSPRYKIIEKKQPVAFWCNPISGHNTLYWYLQNLGQGPELLIRYENEEAVDDSQLPKDRFSAERLKGVDSTLKIQPAELGDSAVYLCASSLRAGRNTDTQYFGPGTRLTVL.

The chain couples TRBV5-4 to TRBJ2-1; 11 positions agree with TRBD2. Unmatched junction bases numbered 6, after V lost 3 bases and J lost 10 bases. CDR3 length: 14 amino acids. CDR1 and CDR2 (germline): SGHNT, YYREEE (reference sequence). CDR3 bases: TGTGCCAGCAGCTCGGGACTAGCGGTTGGAGAGCAGTTCTTC. It specifies CASSSGLAVGEQFF. The full variable domain, its missing parts supplied by reference TRBV5-4 and TRBJ2-1, is ETGVTQSPTHLIKTRGQQVTLRCSSQSGHNTVSWYQQALGQGPQFIFQYYREEENGRGNFPPRFSGLQFPNYSSELNVNALELDDSALYLCASSSGLAVGEQFFGPGTRLTVL.